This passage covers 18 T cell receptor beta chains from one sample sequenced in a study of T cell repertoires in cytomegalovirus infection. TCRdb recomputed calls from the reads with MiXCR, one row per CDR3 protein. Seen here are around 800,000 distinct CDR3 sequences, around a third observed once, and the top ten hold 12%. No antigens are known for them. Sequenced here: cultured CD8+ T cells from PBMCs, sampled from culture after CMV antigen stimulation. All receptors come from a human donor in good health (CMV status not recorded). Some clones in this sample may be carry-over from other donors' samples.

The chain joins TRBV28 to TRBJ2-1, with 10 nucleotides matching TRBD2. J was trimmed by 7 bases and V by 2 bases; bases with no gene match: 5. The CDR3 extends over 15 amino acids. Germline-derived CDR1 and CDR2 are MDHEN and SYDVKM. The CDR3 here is CASSLLAGVGNEQFF. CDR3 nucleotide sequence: TGTGCCAGCAGTTTACTAGCGGGGGTGGGGAATGAGCAGTTCTTC.

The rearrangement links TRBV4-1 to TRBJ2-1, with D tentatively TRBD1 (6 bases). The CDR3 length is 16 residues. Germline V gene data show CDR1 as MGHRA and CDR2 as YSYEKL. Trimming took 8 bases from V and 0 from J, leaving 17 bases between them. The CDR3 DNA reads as TGCGCCAGCTCTTCTTATCAGGGGAGCTCCTACAATGAGCAGTTCTTC. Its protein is CASSSYQGSSYNEQFF.

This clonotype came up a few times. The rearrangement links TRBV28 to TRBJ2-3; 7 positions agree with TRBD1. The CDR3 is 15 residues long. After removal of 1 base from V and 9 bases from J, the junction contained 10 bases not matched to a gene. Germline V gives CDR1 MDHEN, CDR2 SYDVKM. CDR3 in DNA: TGTGCCAGCAGTTTATCCCCGGACAGGTTAAGAACGCAGTATTTT. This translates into CASSLSPDRLRTQYF.

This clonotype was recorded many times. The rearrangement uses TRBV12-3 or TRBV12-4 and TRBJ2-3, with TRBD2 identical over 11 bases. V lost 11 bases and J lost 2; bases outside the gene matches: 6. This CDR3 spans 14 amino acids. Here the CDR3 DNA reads TGTGCCGTTACGACTAGCGGGGTCACAGATACGCAGTATTTT. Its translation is CAVTTSGVTDTQYF.

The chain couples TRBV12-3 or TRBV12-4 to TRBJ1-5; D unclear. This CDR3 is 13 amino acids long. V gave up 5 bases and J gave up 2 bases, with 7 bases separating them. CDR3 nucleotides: TGTGCCAGCAGTCACCAAGGCAATCAGCCCCAGCATTTT. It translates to CASSHQGNQPQHF.

The CDR3 nucleotides read TGTGCCAGCAGTGATCTTGGACAGATCAATCAGCCCCAGCATTTT. Protein product: CASSDLGQINQPQHF. This chain connects TRBV2 to TRBJ1-5, with a tentative D call TRBD1 (6 bases). The CDR3 runs to 15 residues. The germline V and J ends were trimmed by 3 bases and 3 bases, with 12 bases remaining between them. CDR1 SNHLY and CDR2 FYNNEI come from the germline V gene.

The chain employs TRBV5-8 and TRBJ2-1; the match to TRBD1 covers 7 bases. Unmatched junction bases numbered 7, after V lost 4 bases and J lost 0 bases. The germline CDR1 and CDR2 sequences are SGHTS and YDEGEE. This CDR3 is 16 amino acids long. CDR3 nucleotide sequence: TGTGCCAGCAGCCTACAGGGGAGAGTCTCCTACAATGAGCAGTTCTTC. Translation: CASSLQGRVSYNEQFF.

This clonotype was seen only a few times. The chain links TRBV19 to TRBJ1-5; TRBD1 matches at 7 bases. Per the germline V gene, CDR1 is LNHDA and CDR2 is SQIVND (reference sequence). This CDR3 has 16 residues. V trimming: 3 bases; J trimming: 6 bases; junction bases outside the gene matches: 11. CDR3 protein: CASSIGIKDRAQPQHF. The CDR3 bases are TGTGCCAGTAGTATCGGGATAAAAGACAGGGCTCAGCCCCAGCATTTT.

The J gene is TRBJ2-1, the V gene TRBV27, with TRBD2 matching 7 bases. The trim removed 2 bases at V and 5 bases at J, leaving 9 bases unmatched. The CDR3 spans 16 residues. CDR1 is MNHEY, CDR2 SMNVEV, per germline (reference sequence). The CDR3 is CASSLLWGGRDNEQFF. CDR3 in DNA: TGTGCCAGCAGTTTACTTTGGGGGGGACGGGACAATGAGCAGTTCTTC.

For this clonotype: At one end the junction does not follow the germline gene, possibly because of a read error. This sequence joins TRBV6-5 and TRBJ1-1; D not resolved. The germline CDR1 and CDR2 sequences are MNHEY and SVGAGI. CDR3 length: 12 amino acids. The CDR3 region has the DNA TGTGCCAGCAATGGACCGAACACTAAAGCTTTCTTT. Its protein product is CASNGPNTKAFF.

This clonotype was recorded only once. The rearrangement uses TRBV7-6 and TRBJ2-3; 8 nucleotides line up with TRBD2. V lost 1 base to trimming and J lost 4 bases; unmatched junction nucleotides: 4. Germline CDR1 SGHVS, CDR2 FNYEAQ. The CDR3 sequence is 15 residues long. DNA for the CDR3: TGTGCCAGCAGCTTAGGTAGCGGGGTCTCAGATACGCAGTATTTT. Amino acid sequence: CASSLGSGVSDTQYF.

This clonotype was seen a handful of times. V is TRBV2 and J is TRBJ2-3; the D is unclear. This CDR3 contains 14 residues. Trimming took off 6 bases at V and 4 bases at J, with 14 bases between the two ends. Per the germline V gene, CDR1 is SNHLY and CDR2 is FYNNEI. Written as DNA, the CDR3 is TGTGCCAGCAGCTACTACCAGATGGCAGATACGCAGTATTTT. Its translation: CASSYYQMADTQYF.

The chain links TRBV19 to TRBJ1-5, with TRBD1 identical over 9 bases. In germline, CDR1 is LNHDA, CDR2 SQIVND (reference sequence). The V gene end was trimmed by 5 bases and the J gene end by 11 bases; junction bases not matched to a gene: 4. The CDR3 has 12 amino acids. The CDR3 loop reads CASSWTGEAQHF. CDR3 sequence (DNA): TGTGCCAGTAGTTGGACAGGGGAAGCCCAGCATTTT.

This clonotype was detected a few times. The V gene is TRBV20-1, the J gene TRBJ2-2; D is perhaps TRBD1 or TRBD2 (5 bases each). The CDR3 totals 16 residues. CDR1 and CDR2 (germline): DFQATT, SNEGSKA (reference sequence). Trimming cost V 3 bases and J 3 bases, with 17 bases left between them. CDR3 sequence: CSARPLRGTYTGELFF. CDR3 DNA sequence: TGCAGTGCTAGGCCCCTCCGGGGCACTTACACCGGGGAGCTGTTTTTT.

The CDR3 loop reads CATTGGEELGHKVYNEQFF. The CDR3 nucleotides are TGTGCCACCACCGGGGGGGAGGAGCTGGGACACAAAGTCTACAATGAGCAGTTCTTC. V usage is TRBV15 and J usage is TRBJ2-1, with TRBD2 matching over 8 bases. CDR3 size: 19 residues. Trimming took 7 bases from V and 3 from J; bases not matched to a gene: 20. Germline V lookup: CDR1 LNHNV, CDR2 YYDKDF (reference sequence).

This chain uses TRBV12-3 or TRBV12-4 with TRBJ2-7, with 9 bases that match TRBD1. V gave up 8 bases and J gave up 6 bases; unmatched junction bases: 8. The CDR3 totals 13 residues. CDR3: CASAHRGLGEQYF. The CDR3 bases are TGTGCCAGCGCGCACAGGGGGCTGGGCGAGCAGTACTTC.

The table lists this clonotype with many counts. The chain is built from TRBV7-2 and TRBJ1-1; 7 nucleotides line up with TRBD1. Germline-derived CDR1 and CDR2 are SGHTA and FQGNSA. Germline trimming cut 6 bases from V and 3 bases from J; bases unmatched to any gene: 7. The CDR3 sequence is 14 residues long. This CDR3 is CASRGRGLYTEAFF. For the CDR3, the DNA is TGTGCCAGCAGGGGAAGGGGGCTTTACACTGAAGCTTTCTTT.

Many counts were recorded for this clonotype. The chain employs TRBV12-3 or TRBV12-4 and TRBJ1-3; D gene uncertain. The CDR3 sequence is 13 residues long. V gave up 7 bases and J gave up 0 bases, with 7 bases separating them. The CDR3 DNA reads TGTGCCAGCACTCGGGACTCTGGAAACACCATATATTTT. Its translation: CASTRDSGNTIYF.